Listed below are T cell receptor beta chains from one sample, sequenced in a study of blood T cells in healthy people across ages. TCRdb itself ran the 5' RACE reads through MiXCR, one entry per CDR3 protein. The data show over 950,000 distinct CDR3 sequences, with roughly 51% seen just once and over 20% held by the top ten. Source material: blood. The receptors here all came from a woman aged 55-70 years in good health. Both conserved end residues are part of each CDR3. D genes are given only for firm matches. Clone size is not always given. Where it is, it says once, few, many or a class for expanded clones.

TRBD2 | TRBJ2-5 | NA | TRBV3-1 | CASSFVAGAYQETQYF | TGTGCCAGCAGCTTTGTAGCGGGAGCCTACCAAGAGACCCAGTACTTC
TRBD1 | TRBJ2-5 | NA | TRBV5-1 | CASSPRQGYYNEQYF | TGCGCCAGCAGCCCGAGACAGGGGTATTACAATGAGCAGTACTTC
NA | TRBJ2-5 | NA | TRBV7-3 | CASSTLLGETQYF | TGTGCCAGCAGCACCTTACTAGGGGAGACCCAGTACTTC
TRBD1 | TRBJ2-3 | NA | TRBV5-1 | CASSTLGTDTDTQYF | TGCGCCAGCAGCACCCTCGGGACAGACACAGATACGCAGTATTTT
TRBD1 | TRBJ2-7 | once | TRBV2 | CASSEDRVEQYF | TGTGCCAGCAGTGAGGACAGGGTCGAGCAGTACTTC
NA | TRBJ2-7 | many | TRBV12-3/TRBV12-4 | CASRPQRRSYEQYF | TGTGCCAGCAGACCTCAGAGGAGATCCTACGAGCAGTACTTC
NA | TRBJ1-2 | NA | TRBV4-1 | CASSQDPIGGRSYGYTF | TGCGCCAGCAGCCAAGATCCCATCGGGGGGCGAAGCTATGGCTACACCTTC
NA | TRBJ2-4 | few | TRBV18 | CASSPSDLAKNIQYF | TGTGCCAGCTCACCAAGCGACCTAGCCAAAAACATTCAGTACTTC
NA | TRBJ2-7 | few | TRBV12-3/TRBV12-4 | CASSLNLQEQYF | TGTGCCAGCAGTTTAAACTTACAGGAGCAGTACTTC
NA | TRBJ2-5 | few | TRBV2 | CASSEGTGGGAQYF | TGTGCCAGCAGTGAAGGGACAGGCGGCGGGGCCCAGTACTTC
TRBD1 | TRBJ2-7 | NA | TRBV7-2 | CASSVRDRLYEQYF | TGTGCCAGCAGCGTAAGGGACAGACTTTACGAGCAGTACTTC
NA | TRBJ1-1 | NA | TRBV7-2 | CASSLGGRVAFF | TGTGCCAGCAGCTTGGGGGGAAGGGTAGCTTTCTTT
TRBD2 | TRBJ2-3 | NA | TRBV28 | CASSTTSGESTDTQYF | TGTGCCAGCAGTACGACTAGCGGGGAATCCACAGATACGCAGTATTTT
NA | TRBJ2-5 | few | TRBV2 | CASSGDGIQTSEKYF | TGTGCCAGCAGTGGTGACGGGATACAGACCTCAGAAAAGTACTTC
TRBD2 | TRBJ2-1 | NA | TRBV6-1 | CASSATSGPTYNEQFF | TGTGCCAGCAGTGCGACTAGCGGACCAACATACAATGAGCAGTTCTTC
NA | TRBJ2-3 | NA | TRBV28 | CASRDPLSSQYF | TGTGCCAGCAGGGACCCTTTGTCTTCGCAGTATTTT
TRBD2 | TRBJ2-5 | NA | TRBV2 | CTGGARETQYF | TGTACGGGGGGAGCAAGGGAGACCCAGTACTTC
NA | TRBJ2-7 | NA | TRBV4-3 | CASSQDWRGNEQYF | TGCGCCAGCAGCCAAGATTGGAGAGGGAACGAGCAGTACTTC
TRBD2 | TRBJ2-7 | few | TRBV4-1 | CASSQDRLAGGYEQYF | TGCGCCAGCAGCCAAGATAGACTAGCGGGGGGGTACGAGCAGTACTTC
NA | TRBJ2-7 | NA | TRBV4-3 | CASSQVAGSAYEQYF | TGCGCCAGCAGCCAAGTGGCGGGTTCCGCCTACGAGCAGTACTTC
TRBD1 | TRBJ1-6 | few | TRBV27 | CASSSDRHNSPLHF | TGTGCCAGCAGTTCGGACAGGCATAATTCACCCCTCCACTTT
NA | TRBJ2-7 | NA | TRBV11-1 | CASSSQTGYSYNEQYF | TGTGCCAGCAGCTCGCAGACTGGATACTCCTACAATGAGCAGTACTTC
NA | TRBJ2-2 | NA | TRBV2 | CASRDLGFGGELFF | TGTGCCAGCAGAGATCTAGGGTTTGGCGGGGAGCTGTTTTTT
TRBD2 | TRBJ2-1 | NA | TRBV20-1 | CSASLKLAGAYNEQFF | TGCAGTGCTTCTCTGAAACTAGCGGGAGCCTACAATGAGCAGTTCTTC
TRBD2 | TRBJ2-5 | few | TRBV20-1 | CSASSGAQETQYF | TGCAGTGCTAGCAGCGGGGCACAAGAGACCCAGTACTTC
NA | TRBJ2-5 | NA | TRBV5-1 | CASSLPPGQTQYF | TGCGCCAGCAGCTTGCCTCCCGGGCAGACCCAGTACTTC
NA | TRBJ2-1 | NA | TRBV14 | CASSLRWDNEQFF | TGTGCCAGCAGCCTGCGGTGGGACAATGAGCAGTTCTTC
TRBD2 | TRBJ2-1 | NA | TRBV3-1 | CASSSRDYSIYNEQFF | TGTGCCAGCAGCTCCCGGGACTACTCGATCTACAATGAGCAGTTCTTC
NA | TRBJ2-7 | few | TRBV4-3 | CASSQEGGIFSYEQYF | TGCGCCAGCAGCCAAGAAGGGGGGATTTTTTCCTACGAGCAGTACTTC
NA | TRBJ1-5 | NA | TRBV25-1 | CASSESANQPQHF | TGTGCCAGCAGTGAATCGGCAAATCAGCCCCAGCATTTT
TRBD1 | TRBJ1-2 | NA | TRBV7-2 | CASSIDRAGYTF | TGTGCCAGCAGCATTGACAGGGCTGGCTACACCTTC
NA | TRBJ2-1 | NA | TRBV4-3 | CASSPRDGGPNEQFF | TGCGCCAGCAGCCCCCGGGACGGTGGGCCCAATGAGCAGTTCTTC
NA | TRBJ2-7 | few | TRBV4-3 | CASSPGTTLYEQYF | TGCGCCAGCAGTCCTGGGACAACTCTCTACGAGCAGTACTTC
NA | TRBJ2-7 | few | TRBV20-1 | CSATPIQIEGAYEQYF | TGCAGTGCTACACCAATTCAGATCGAGGGAGCCTACGAGCAGTACTTC
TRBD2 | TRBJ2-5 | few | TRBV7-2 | CASSLVLAGETQYF | TGTGCCAGCAGCTTAGTACTAGCGGGAGAGACCCAGTACTTC
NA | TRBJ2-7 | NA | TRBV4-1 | CASSQEGGEGFSYEQYF | TGCGCCAGCAGCCAAGAAGGGGGGGAGGGTTTCTCCTACGAGCAGTACTTC
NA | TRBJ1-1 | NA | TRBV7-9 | CASSLVEGNTEAFF | TGTGCCAGCAGCTTAGTGGAGGGGAACACTGAAGCTTTCTTT
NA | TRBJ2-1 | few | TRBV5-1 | CASGARVLASDNEQFF | TGCGCCAGTGGTGCGCGAGTCTTGGCAAGCGACAATGAGCAGTTCTTC
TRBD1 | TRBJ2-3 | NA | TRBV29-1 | CSAKGGAMFGDTQYF | TGCAGCGCCAAAGGGGGCGCGATGTTTGGAGATACGCAGTATTTT
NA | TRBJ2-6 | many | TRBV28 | CASSLEAGFSGANVLTF | TGTGCCAGCAGTTTGGAGGCAGGTTTCTCTGGGGCCAACGTCCTGACTTTC
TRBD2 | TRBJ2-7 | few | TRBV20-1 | CSARPASGAYEQYF | TGCAGTGCTAGGCCCGCTAGCGGAGCTTACGAGCAGTACTTC